The clone carrying this T cell receptor (beta chain) appeared a few times. Its specificity is not known. This CDR3 is 14 amino acids long. CDR1 is MGHRA and CDR2 is YSYEKL in the germline V gene. Trimming removed 4 bases from V and 5 bases from J, with 15 bases in between. The source of the sample is a study of cytomegalovirus exposure and HLA in healthy donors. As for the study in general: Earlier findings included more than 95 million unique TCR beta sequences obtained from 150 million to 200 million T cells. Study-wide results and caveats: Among the most significant clusters, several appeared linked to common viral pathogens in a later analysis. The authors later linked a missense DCLRE1C variant to TCR beta V- and J-gene trimming. For most subjects, TCR beta sequences were reported to predict HLA-A and HLA-B alleles with accuracy.

PCR involved 60 Vbeta and 13 Jbeta primers. Clones were read by immunoSEQ multiplex PCR, and TCRdb kept only the in-frame ones, dropping some. The sample holds about 110,000 clones; 73% are singletons and the top ten take roughly 8%. The chain uses TRBV4-1 and TRBJ2-7; maybe TRBD1 (5 bases). This clonotype originated in a man aged 35-49 years in good health and CMV-seronegative. The specimen sequenced was PBMCs. Here the CDR3 reads CASSRLPRVHEQYF. The CDR3 DNA reads TGCGCCAGCAGCCGATTACCCAGGGTCCACGAGCAGTACTTC.